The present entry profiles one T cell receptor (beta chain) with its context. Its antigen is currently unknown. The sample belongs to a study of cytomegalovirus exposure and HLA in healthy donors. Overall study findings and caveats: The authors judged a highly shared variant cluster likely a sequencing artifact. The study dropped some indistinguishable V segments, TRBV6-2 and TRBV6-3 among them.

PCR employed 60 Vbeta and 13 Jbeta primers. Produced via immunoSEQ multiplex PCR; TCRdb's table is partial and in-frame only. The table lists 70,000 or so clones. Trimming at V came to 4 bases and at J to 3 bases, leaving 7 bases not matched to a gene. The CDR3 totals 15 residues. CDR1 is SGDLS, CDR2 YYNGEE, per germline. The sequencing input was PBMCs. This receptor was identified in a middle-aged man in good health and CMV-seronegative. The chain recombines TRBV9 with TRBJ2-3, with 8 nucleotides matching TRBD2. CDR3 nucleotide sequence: TGTGCCAGCAGCCCGAGGGCGGGGGGAACAGATACGCAGTATTTT. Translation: CASSPRAGGTDTQYF.